This section outlines one T cell receptor beta chain sequence together with its context. The sample originates from a study of shared clonotypes between healthy human individuals. CDR3 length equals 15 residues. The germline CDR1 and CDR2 sequences are KGHSH and LQKENI. V gave up 2 bases and J gave up 0 bases, with 7 bases separating them. Only in-frame clones appear in the TCRdb table, and some are missing; sequencing was by immunoSEQ multiplex PCR. The sample yields about 2 million clones, roughly 94% seen once. The sequenced sample consisted of naive CD4+ T cells sorted from blood. Subset specified: CD45RA+ positively selected. The sequence was collected from a man aged 18 to 30 in good health. This rearrangement joins TRBV18 to TRBJ2-2; D gene uncertain. The DNA for the CDR3 is TGTGCCAGCTCACCAAACACTGCGAACACCGGGGAGCTGTTTTTT. It yields the protein CASSPNTANTGELFF.